This TCR beta chain appears in the sequencing data of a study of T cells expressing NK-cell markers (dated by TCRdb to the early 2020s). Context from the whole study: Seven or eight donors provided sorted CD3+CD56+NKG2C+, CD3+CD56+NKG2C- and CD3+CD56-NKG2C+ T-cell subsets, whose TCR beta-chain repertoires were profiled. All eight donors whose samples were sequenced were randomly selected healthy volunteers, three of them men and five women. Illumina HiSeq 2000/2500, MiSeq or NextSeq was used to sequence libraries as 2 x 150 bp reads. Of the eight sequenced donors, seven were found to be HCMV-seropositive and one was found to be HCMV-seronegative.

Study-level results and caveats: In several donors, the dominant CD3+CD56+NKG2C+ clonotypes were found to rank among the top 10 CD8+ clonotypes and to make up roughly 1.0-7.0% of CD8+ T cells. Whether the expanded NKG2C-expressing T cell clones were specific for HCMV antigens was left unclear. Those dominant clonotypes were again the most abundant among CD3+CD56-NKG2C+ cells in a few donors, at about 25-65%.

Regarding this clonotype: Its recognized antigen is unknown.

The sequencer was an Illumina HiSeq 2000. TCR beta cDNA libraries were made by 5'RACE template switching that added a universal primer site and unique molecular identifiers. Synthesis of cDNA was primed from the TCR beta constant segment and was followed by two consecutive PCR amplification steps. The authors' analysis ran thus. MIGEC was used to demultiplex reads and group reads by UMI, and MiTCR was used to assemble and quantify clonotypes. Only TCR cDNA sequences supported by at least two reads were kept to exclude erroneous sequences. The tcR package was used for downstream repertoire analysis, and clonotypes were matched between fractions using CDR3 nucleotide sequence together with V segment. VDJmatch was used to annotate antigen specificity against VDJdb, with one amino acid substitution allowed in CDR3. After reprocessing by TCRdb, each CDR3 protein sequence is one entry, and no DNA is given. TCRdb's processing, not the authors' own work, is the source of the V and J calls. The table for this sample records about 150,000 distinct CDR3 sequences. The ten largest account for around 20% of the sample.

To determine HCMV serostatus, a commercial ELISA kit was used to detect HCMV-specific IgG in serum. Ficoll density gradient centrifugation was used to isolate peripheral blood mononuclear cells from blood. The sequenced sample consisted of blood T cells: a sorted CD56 or NKG2C T cell subset, CD4+ or CD8+ T cells, or bulk PBMC T cells (not recorded which). The receptor's source is a man aged 18-75 years in good health.

Here the CDR3 is given as CASSPPDRGEYTEAFF. This chain joins TRBV7-9 to TRBJ1-1; TCRdb returns TRBD1, unconfirmable since there is no DNA. The CDR3, cysteine through phenylalanine, is 16 amino acids long. Only the protein is on record. The germline V gene (reference sequence) yields SEHNR for CDR1 and FQNEAQ for CDR2. Supplemented by the reference TRBV7-9 and TRBJ1-1 proteins around the CDR3, the complete variable domain is DTGVSQNPRHKITKRGQNVTFRCDPISEHNRLYWYRQTLGQGPEFLTYFQNEAQLEKSRLLSDRFSAERPKGSFSTLEIQRTEQGDSAMYLCASSPPDRGEYTEAFFGQGTRLTVV.